This T cell receptor beta chain was captured by sequencing in a study of blood T cell repertoires in COVID-19. Methods used by the authors: Reference gene primer amplification gave estimated nucleated cell counts. Here immunoSEQ multiplex PCR was the method, and the copy in TCRdb shows in-frame clones only, minus some. V and J calls and clone size are copied from that table; D and trimming were computed from the DNA. Among roughly 240,000 clones, roughly 86% were seen once, and the ten largest hold over 5.5%. This clone was observed a single time. Those enrolled in Seattle joined during active infection and were followed longitudinally afterward. CDR1 is SNHLY, CDR2 FYNNEI, per germline. The CDR3 covers 13 residues. The V segment lost 7 bases and the J segment 6 bases; nucleotides outside the gene matches: 5.

This receptor was taken from an elderly woman with COVID-19, enrolled during active disease. Material for sequencing was peripheral blood. The J gene is TRBJ1-5, the V gene TRBV2; 8 bases align to TRBD1. The CDR3 DNA is TGTGCCAGCAACAGACAGGGGTTTCAGCCCCAGCATTTT. Translating gives CASNRQGFQPQHF.